This T cell receptor beta chain was recorded in a study of T-cell memory formation after mild COVID-19. Study-wide context: Most TCR clusters belonged to a single donor.

TCRdb independently ran MiXCR on the 5' RACE reads; one entry per CDR3 protein. Altogether approximately 340,000 distinct CDR3 sequences are present, about a sixth being singletons, with the ten largest covering 20% to 25%. Study conclusions and caveats: Shrinking CD4+ clones were chiefly CM and EM; CD8+ ones were chiefly EMRA.

Comment on this clonotype: Its cognate antigen is unknown.

From germline, CDR1 is SGHDT and CDR2 YYEEEE. V was trimmed by 0 bases and J by 2 bases, leaving 9 bases between them. This CDR3 contains 15 residues. The receptor was isolated from a man between 18 and 35 years old who had mild COVID-19 (a few samples of this study predate the infection). Cell type and time point are not known. The source material was PBMCs or a T cell subset sorted from them (not recorded which). The rearrangement links TRBV5-6 to TRBJ2-1; unclear D gene. CDR3: CASSLESEAYNEQFF. In DNA, the CDR3 is TGTGCCAGCAGCTTGGAGTCCGAAGCCTACAATGAGCAGTTCTTC.